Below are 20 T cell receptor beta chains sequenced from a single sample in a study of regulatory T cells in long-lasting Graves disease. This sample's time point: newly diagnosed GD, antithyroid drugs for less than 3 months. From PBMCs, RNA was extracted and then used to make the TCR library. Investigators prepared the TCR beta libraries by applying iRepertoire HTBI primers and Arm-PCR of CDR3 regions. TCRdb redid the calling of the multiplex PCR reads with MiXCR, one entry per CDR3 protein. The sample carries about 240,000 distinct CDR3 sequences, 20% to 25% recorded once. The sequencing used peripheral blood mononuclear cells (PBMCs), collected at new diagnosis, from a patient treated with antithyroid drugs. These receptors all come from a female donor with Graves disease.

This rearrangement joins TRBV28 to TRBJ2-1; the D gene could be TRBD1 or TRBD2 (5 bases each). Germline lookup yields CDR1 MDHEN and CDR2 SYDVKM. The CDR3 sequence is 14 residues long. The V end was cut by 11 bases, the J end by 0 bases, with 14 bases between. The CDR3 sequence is CALSRGSSYNEQFF. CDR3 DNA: TGTGCCCTCTCGAGGGGCAGCTCCTACAATGAGCAGTTCTTC.

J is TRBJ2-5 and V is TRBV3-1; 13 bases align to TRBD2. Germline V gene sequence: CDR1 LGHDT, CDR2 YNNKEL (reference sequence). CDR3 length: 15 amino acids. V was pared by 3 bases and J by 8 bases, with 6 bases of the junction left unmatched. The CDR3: CASSQGTSGIRTQYF. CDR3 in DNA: TGTGCCAGCAGCCAGGGGACTAGCGGGATACGCACCCAGTACTTC.

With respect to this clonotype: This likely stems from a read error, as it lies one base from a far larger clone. The CDR3 sequence is CASSPSPMAEQFF. CDR3 sequence (DNA): TGTGCCAGCAGCCCCAGCCCTATGGCCGAGCAGTTCTTC. The chain recombines TRBV7-3 with TRBJ2-1; D not resolved. CDR3 size: 13 residues. Deletions cut 5 bases from V and 10 bases from J, with 15 bases between. Germline V gives CDR1 SGHTA, CDR2 FQGTGA. Complete variable domain (other parts from reference TRBV7-3 and TRBJ2-1): GAGVSQTPSNKVTEKGKYVELRCDPISGHTALYWYRQSLGQGPEFLIYFQGTGAADDSGLPNDRFFAVRPEGSVSTLKIQRTERGDSAVYLCASSPSPMAEQFFGPGTRLTVL.

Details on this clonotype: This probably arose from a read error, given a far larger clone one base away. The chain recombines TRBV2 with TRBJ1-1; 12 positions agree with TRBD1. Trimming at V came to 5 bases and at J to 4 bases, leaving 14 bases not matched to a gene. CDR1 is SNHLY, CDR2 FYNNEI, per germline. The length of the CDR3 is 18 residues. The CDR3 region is CASSRPGTGGPLGTEAFF. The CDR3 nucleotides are TGTGCCAGCAGTAGACCTGGGACAGGGGGCCCGCTTGGCACTGAAGCTTTCTTT.

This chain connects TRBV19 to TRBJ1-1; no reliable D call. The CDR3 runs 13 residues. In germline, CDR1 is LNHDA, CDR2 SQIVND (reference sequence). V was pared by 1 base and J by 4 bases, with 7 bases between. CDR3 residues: CASSIGSITEAFF. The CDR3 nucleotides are TGTGCCAGTAGTATAGGATCTATCACTGAAGCTTTCTTT.

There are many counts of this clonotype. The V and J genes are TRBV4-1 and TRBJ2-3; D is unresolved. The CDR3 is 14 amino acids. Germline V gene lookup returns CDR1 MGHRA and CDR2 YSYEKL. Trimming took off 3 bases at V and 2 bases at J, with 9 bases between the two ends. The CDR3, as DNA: TGCGCCAGCAGCCAGGGGATTTCCACAGATACGCAGTATTTT. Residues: CASSQGISTDTQYF.

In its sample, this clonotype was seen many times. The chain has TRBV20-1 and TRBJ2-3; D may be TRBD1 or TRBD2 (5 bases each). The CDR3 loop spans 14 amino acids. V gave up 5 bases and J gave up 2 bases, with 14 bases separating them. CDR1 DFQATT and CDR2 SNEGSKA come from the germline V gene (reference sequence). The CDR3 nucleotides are TGCAGTGCTGGGACCCAGAGGAACACAGATACGCAGTATTTT. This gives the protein CSAGTQRNTDTQYF.

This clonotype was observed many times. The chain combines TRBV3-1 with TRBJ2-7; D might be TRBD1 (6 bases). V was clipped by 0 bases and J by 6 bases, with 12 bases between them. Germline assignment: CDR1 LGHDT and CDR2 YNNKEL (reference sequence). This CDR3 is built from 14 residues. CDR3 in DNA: TGTGCCAGCAGCCAAGAGGGACAAAAGGGCGAGCAGTACTTC. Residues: CASSQEGQKGEQYF.

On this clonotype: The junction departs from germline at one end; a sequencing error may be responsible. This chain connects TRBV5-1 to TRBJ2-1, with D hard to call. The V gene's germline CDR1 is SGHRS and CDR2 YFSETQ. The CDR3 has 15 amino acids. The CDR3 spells CASSLNYVSYNEQFF. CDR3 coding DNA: TGTGCCAGCAGCTTGAACTATGTATCCTACAATGAGCAGTTCTTC.

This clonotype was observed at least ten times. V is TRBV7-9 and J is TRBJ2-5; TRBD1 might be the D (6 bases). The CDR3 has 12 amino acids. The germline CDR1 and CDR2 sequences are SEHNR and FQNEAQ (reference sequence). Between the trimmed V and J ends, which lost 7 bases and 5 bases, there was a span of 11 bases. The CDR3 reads CASNGGDETQYF. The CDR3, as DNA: TGTGCCAGCAATGGGGGCGACGAGACCCAGTACTTC.

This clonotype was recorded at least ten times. In DNA form, the CDR3 reads TGCGCCAGCAGCTCGGACATAAACGATGAAAAACTGTTTTTT. Protein: CASSSDINDEKLFF. The V call is TRBV5-1, the J call TRBJ1-4; maybe TRBD1 (5 bases). Germline V lookup: CDR1 SGHRS, CDR2 YFSETQ. The CDR3 spans 14 residues. With 3 bases removed from V and 6 bases from J, the gap between germline ends came to 12 bases.

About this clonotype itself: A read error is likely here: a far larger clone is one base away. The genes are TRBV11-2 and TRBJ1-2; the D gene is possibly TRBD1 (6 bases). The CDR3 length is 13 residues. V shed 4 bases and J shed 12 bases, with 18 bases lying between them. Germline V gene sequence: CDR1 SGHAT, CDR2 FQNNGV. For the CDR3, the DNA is TGTGCCAGCAGCTGGGGGACATCGGGGGGCCACACCTTC. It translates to CASSWGTSGGHTF.

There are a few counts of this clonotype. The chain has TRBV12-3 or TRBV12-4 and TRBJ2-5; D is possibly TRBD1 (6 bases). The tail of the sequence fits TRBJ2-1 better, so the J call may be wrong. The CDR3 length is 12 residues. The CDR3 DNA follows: TGTGCCAGCAGGAAACAGGGCGATGAGCAGTTCTTC. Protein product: CASRKQGDEQFF.

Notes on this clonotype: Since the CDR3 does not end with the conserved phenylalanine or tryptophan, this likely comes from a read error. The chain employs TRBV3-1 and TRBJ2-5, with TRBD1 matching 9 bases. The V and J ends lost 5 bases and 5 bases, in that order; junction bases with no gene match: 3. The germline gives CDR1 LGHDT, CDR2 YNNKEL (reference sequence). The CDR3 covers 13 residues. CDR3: CASSSGQGETQYL. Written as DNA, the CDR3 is TGTGCCAGCAGCTCCGGACAGGGGGAGACCCAGTACCTC.

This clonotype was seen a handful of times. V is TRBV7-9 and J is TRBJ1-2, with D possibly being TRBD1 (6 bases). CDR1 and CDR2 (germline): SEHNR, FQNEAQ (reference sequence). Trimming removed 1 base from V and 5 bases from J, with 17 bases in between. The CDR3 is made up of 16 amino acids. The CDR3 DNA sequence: TGTGCCAGCAGCTTAGGTCAGGGGATCTGGAAATATGGCTACACCTTC. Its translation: CASSLGQGIWKYGYTF.

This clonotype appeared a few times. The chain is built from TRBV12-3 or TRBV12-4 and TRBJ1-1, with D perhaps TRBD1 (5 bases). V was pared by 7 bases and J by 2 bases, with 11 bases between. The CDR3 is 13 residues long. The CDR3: CASMVGGNTEAFF. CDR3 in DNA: TGTGCCAGCATGGTCGGGGGAAACACTGAAGCTTTCTTT.

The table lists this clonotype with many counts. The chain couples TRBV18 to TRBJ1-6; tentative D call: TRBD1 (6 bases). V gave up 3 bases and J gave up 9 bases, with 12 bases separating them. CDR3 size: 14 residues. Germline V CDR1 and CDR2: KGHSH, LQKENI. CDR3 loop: CASSPGRGSSPLHF. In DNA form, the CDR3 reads TGTGCCAGCTCACCTGGGAGGGGGAGTTCACCCCTCCACTTT.

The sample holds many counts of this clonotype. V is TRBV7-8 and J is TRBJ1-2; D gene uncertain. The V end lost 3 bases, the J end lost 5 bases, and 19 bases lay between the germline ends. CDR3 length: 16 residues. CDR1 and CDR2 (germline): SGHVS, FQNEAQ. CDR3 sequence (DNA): TGTGCCAGCAGCTTGGATTCGAAAACACTAGCGTATGGCTACACCTTC. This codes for CASSLDSKTLAYGYTF.

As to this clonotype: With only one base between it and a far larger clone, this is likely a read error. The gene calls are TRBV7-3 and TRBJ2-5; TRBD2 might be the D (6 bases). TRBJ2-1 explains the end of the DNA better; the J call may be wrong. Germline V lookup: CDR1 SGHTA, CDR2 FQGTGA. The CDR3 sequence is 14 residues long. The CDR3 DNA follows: TGTGCCAGCAGCCCAAATCCCGGGAGCAATGAGCAGTTCTTC. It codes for CASSPNPGSNEQFF.

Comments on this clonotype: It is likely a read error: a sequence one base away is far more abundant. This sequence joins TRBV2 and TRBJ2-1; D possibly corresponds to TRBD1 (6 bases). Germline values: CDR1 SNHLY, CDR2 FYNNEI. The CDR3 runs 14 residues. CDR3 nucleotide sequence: TGTGCCAGCAGGAGCAGGGGTTTCGAAGAGACCCAGCACTTC. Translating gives CASRSRGFEETQHF.